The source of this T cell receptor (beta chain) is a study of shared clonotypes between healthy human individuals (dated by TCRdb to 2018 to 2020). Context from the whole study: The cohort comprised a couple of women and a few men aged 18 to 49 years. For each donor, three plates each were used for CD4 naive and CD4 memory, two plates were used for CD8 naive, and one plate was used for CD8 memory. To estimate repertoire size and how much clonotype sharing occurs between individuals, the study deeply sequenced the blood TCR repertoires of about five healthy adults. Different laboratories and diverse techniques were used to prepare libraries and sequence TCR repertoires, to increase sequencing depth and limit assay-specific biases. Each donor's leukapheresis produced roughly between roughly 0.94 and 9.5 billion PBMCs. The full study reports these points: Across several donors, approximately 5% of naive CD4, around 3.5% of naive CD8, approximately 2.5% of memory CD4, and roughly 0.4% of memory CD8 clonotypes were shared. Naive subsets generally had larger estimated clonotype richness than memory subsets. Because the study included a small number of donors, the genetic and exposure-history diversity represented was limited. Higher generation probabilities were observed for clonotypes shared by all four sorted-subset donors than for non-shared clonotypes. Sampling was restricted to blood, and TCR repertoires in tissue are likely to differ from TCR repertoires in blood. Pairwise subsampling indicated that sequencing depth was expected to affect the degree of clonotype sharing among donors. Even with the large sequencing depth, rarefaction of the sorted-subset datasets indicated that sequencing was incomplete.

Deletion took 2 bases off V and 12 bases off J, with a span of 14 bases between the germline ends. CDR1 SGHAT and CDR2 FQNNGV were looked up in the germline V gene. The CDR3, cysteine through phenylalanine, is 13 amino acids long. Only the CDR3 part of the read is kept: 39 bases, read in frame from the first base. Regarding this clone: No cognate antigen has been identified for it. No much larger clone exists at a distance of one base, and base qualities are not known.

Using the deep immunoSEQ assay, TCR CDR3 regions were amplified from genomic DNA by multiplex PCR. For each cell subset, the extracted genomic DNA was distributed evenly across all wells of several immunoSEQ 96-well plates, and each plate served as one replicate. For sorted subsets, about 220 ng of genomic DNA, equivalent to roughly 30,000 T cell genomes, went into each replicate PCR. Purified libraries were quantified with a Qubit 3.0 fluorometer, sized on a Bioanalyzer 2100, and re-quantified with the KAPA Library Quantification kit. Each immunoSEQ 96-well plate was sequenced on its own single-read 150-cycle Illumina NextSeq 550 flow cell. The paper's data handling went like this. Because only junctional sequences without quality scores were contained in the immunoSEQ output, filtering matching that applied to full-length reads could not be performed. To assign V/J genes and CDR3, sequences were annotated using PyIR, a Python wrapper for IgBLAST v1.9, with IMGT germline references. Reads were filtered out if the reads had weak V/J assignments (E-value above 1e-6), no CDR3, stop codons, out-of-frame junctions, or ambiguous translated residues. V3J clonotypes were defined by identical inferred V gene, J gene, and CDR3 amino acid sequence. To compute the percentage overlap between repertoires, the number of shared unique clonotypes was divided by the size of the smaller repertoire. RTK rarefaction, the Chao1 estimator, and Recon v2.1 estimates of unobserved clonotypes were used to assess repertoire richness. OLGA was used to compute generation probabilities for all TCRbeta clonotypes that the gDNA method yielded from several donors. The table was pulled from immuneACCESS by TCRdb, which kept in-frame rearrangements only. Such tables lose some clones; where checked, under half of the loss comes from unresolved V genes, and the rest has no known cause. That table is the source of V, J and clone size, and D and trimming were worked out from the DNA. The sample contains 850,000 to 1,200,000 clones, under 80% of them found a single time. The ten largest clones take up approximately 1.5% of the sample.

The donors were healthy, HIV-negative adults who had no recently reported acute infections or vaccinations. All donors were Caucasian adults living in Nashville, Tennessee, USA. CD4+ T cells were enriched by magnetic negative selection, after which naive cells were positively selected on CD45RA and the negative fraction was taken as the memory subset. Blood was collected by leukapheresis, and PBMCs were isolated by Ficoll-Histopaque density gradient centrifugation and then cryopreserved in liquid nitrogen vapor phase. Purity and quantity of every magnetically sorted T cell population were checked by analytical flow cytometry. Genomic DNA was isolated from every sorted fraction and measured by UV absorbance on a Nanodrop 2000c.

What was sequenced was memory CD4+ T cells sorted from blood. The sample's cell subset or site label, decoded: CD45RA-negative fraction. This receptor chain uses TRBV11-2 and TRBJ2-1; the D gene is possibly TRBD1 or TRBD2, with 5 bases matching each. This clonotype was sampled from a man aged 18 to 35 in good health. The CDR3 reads CASSLTTGAGQFF. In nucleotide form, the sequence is TGTGCCAGCAGCTTAACCACCGGGGCTGGGCAGTTCTTC.